This TCR beta chain is from a study of T cells in Graves' hyperthyroidism and ophthalmopathy. Among the patients, aged 18 to 65, hyperthyroidism was newly diagnosed and had lasted under 2 months. Uncontrolled infection, other autoimmune disease, pregnancy or lactation led to exclusion. The authors took PBMCs from roughly 9.7 ml fresh peripheral blood. The V end was cut by 3 bases, the J end by 4 bases, with 11 bases between. The CDR3 spans 13 residues. In germline, CDR1 is DFQATT, CDR2 SNEGSKA (reference sequence). What was amplified from RNA transcripts were TCR beta CDR3 regions. With the HTBI primer set, the TCR CDR3 went through a first round of RT-PCR. One entry per CDR3 protein, called by TCRdb with MiXCR from the multiplex PCR reads. The sample includes around 620,000 distinct CDR3 sequences, 16% seen only once; the top ten take approximately 3.9%. This clonotype was detected ten times or more.

Sequenced: blood. This rearrangement joins TRBV20-1 to TRBJ2-3; D not certain. The clonotype was recovered from a young woman with Graves' hyperthyroidism. Written as DNA, the CDR3 is TGCAGTGCTAGGGAAGTAGCTGCAGATACGCAGTATTTT. Translating it yields CSAREVAADTQYF.